Below, 30 T cell receptor beta chains from the same sample are listed, as sequenced in a study of shared clonotypes between healthy human individuals. Sequencing was performed with immunoSEQ multiplex PCR; in TCRdb, only in-frame clones are kept and a portion is missing. The sample includes more than 2 million clones, over 85% of them seen just once. Material for sequencing was naive CD4+ T cells sorted from blood. As to subset: CD45RA+ positively selected. These receptors originate from a man aged 18 to 30 in good health.

This chain joins TRBV19 and TRBJ2-3; D remains unclear. V was pared by 7 bases and J by 1 base, with 9 bases between. The CDR3 length is 13 residues. Per germline, CDR1 LNHDA and CDR2 SQIVND (reference sequence). The CDR3 loop reads CASKVGGTDTQYF. CDR3 nucleotides: TGTGCCAGTAAAGTCGGCGGCACAGATACGCAGTATTTT.

This rearrangement joins TRBV19 to TRBJ1-2, with 8 bases that match TRBD1. The ends lost 7 bases at V and 2 bases at J; junction bases unmatched: 15. Germline CDR1 and CDR2: LNHDA and SQIVND (reference sequence). The CDR3 is 17 residues long. The CDR3 DNA sequence: TGTGCCAGTAATATGGGGGACAGGTGGAACTCAAACTATGGCTACACCTTC. This translates into CASNMGDRWNSNYGYTF.

CDR3 loop: CASRRGAGANQPQHF. The DNA of the CDR3 is TGTGCCAGCAGGAGGGGGGCAGGGGCCAATCAGCCCCAGCATTTT. This chain uses TRBV28 with TRBJ1-5; D is possibly TRBD1 (6 bases). The V end was cut by 6 bases, the J end by 3 bases, with 15 bases between. The CDR3 contains 15 residues. Looked up from germline, CDR1 is MDHEN and CDR2 is SYDVKM.

This chain joins TRBV10-3 and TRBJ2-1; 10 bases match TRBD1. The CDR3 is 14 amino acids. The ends lost 7 bases at V and 6 bases at J; junction bases unmatched: 6. CDR1 and CDR2 (germline): ENHRY, SYGVKD. Here the CDR3 reads CAINPGQGPNEQFF. In nucleotides, the CDR3 is TGTGCCATCAATCCGGGACAGGGGCCCAATGAGCAGTTCTTC.

The rearrangement joins TRBV30 to TRBJ1-3, with TRBD1 identical over 7 bases. CDR3 size: 15 residues. Germline V lookup: CDR1 GTSNPN, CDR2 SVGIG (reference sequence). Trimming at V came to 4 bases and at J to 3 bases, leaving 9 bases not matched to a gene. The CDR3 bases are TGTGCCTGGAATGGGGACAGCGAAGTTGGAAACACCATATATTTT. Encoded protein: CAWNGDSEVGNTIYF.

This sequence joins TRBV6-6 and TRBJ1-6, with D possibly being TRBD1 (5 bases). This CDR3 is built from 16 residues. Germline CDR1 MNHNY, CDR2 SVGAGI (reference sequence). V dropped 4 bases and J dropped 10 bases, with 20 bases sitting between them. The chain's CDR3 is CASSSVGRQGRSPLHF. The CDR3, as DNA: TGTGCCAGCAGTTCGGTAGGGCGGCAGGGACGATCACCCCTCCACTTT.

The V and J genes are TRBV7-3 and TRBJ2-6; D is uncertain. Germline CDR1 is SGHTA and CDR2 is FQGTGA. Trimming stripped 3 bases from V and 0 bases from J, with 9 bases between. This CDR3 comprises 16 residues. Here the CDR3 DNA reads TGTGCCAGCAGCTTCGACGGCCCCTCTGGGGCCAACGTCCTGACTTTC. Amino acid sequence: CASSFDGPSGANVLTF.

The chain employs TRBV30 and TRBJ2-5; D is uncertain. The germline V and J ends were trimmed by 2 bases and 0 bases, with 13 bases remaining between them. From germline, CDR1 is GTSNPN and CDR2 SVGIG (reference sequence). The CDR3 has 15 residues. CDR3 amino acids: CAWSTPRRNQETQYF. For the CDR3, the DNA is TGTGCCTGGAGTACCCCCAGGCGGAACCAAGAGACCCAGTACTTC.

The chain recombines TRBV4-3 with TRBJ2-1, with TRBD2 identical over 7 bases. This CDR3 contains 17 residues. The V gene's germline CDR1 is LGHNA and CDR2 YSLEER. Trimming took 2 bases from V and 0 from J; bases not matched to a gene: 7. The CDR3 spells CASSQFGGRSSYNEQFF. In DNA, the CDR3 is TGCGCCAGCAGCCAATTCGGGGGGAGGAGCTCCTACAATGAGCAGTTCTTC.

This chain joins TRBV4-1 and TRBJ1-1; tentatively, D is TRBD1 (6 bases). V shed 2 bases and J shed 8 bases, with 21 bases lying between them. Germline loops: CDR1 MGHRA, CDR2 YSYEKL. The CDR3 sequence is 16 residues long. CDR3 region: CASSQLPPGTSSEAFF. CDR3 DNA sequence: TGCGCCAGCAGCCAACTGCCTCCCGGGACATCGTCCGAAGCTTTCTTT.

The chain couples TRBV2 to TRBJ2-1; possibly TRBD2 for D (5 bases). Trimming took off 3 bases at V and 8 bases at J, with 17 bases between the two ends. This CDR3 contains 15 residues. CDR1 and CDR2 from the germline V gene are SNHLY and FYNNEI. The DNA for the CDR3 is TGTGCCAGCAGTGACGTAGCGCGACAAGGGCATGAGCAGTTCTTC. It encodes CASSDVARQGHEQFF.

J is TRBJ2-3 and V is TRBV10-3, with D possibly matching TRBD1 (5 bases). The germline V gene encodes CDR1 ENHRY and CDR2 SYGVKD. With 7 bases removed from V and 8 bases from J, the gap between germline ends came to 22 bases. The CDR3 is 15 residues long. CDR3 sequence: CAITAGPIGVGTQYF. CDR3 coding DNA: TGTGCCATCACCGCCGGTCCCATAGGGGTGGGTACGCAGTATTTT.

The V gene is TRBV5-6, the J gene TRBJ1-1; no clear D. This CDR3 is 14 amino acids long. Trimming took off 0 bases at V and 3 bases at J, with 9 bases between the two ends. Germline lookup yields CDR1 SGHDT and CDR2 YYEEEE. CDR3 nucleotides: TGTGCCAGCAGCTTGGCGCAGAGTCACACTGAAGCTTTCTTT. Its protein product is CASSLAQSHTEAFF.

This clone appeared once. The chain uses TRBV7-2 and TRBJ2-5; unclear D gene. Trimming shortened V by 5 bases and J by 1 base, and 8 bases separated the two germline ends. The CDR3 runs 13 residues. Germline V CDR1 and CDR2: SGHTA, FQGNSA. CDR3 coding DNA: TGTGCCAGCAGCCCAAGCGTCCAAGAGACCCAGTACTTC. As protein: CASSPSVQETQYF. Full variable domain (outside the CDR3, taken from reference TRBV7-2 and TRBJ2-5): GAGVSQSPSNKVTEKGKDVELRCDPISGHTALYWYRQSLGQGLEFLIYFQGNSAPDKSGLPSDRFSAERTGGSVSTLTIQRTQQEDSAVYLCASSPSVQETQYFGPGTRLLVL.

The chain joins TRBV18 to TRBJ1-5, with D unresolved. The ends were cut back, 3 bases at V and 12 bases at J, with 12 bases in the middle. The CDR3 length is 12 residues. Germline V CDR1 and CDR2: KGHSH, LQKENI. The CDR3 loop is CASSPPGCCQHF. CDR3 DNA: TGTGCCAGCTCACCCCCGGGCTGCTGCCAGCATTTT. The whole variable domain, filled in from reference TRBV18 and TRBJ1-5, reads NAGVMQNPRHLVRRRGQEARLRCSPMKGHSHVYWYRQLPEEGLKFMVYLQKENIIDESGMPKERFSAEFPKEGPSILRIQQVVRGDSAAYFCASSPPGCCQHFGDGTRLSIL.

Notes on this clone: Other nucleotide sequences from this sample produce the same CDR3. This rearrangement joins TRBV6-5 to TRBJ1-1, with a weak D call TRBD1 (5 bases). This CDR3 has 13 amino acids. V was clipped by 2 bases and J by 4 bases, with 8 bases between them. Germline V gene data show CDR1 as MNHEY and CDR2 as SVGAGI. CDR3 DNA: TGTGCCAGCAGTTACAGGAGGGGCACTGAAGCTTTCTTT. This codes for CASSYRRGTEAFF.

The chain recombines TRBV5-4 with TRBJ1-4, with 8 bases aligning to TRBD1. After removal of 4 bases from V and 4 bases from J, the junction contained 6 bases not matched to a gene. The CDR3 contains 15 residues. Germline values: CDR1 SGHNT, CDR2 YYREEE (reference sequence). CDR3 protein: CASSPGQGDNEKLFF. DNA for the CDR3: TGTGCCAGCAGCCCTGGACAGGGTGATAATGAAAAACTGTTTTTT.

This clone was detected once. V gene TRBV5-1 combines with J gene TRBJ2-4, with D perhaps TRBD1 (6 bases). Germline CDR1 and CDR2: SGHRS and YFSETQ. V was cut by 0 bases and J by 1 base, with 8 bases left in between. The CDR3 spans 15 residues. CDR3 DNA sequence: TGCGCCAGCAGCTTGGACAGGGTGGCCAAAAACATTCAGTACTTC. This gives the protein CASSLDRVAKNIQYF.

The rearrangement links TRBV29-1 to TRBJ1-1; D may be TRBD1 (5 bases). V lost 5 bases and J lost 3, with 16 bases in between. CDR3 length: 14 residues. CDR1 and CDR2 from the germline V gene are SQVTM and ANQGSEA. CDR3 DNA sequence: TGCAGCGTTAAAGGGACTTTGGGGGACACTGAAGCTTTCTTT. It is translated as CSVKGTLGDTEAFF.

The V and J genes are TRBV6-6 and TRBJ1-5, with D possibly being TRBD1 (5 bases). Trimming stripped 6 bases from V and 11 bases from J, with 23 bases between. Germline V lookup: CDR1 MNHNY, CDR2 SVGAGI (reference sequence). The CDR3 spans 15 residues. CDR3 sequence: CASRTGTELLSSQHF. As DNA, the CDR3 is TGTGCCAGCAGAACCGGGACCGAACTTTTGTCGTCCCAGCATTTT.

Regarding this clone: Other DNA sequences in this sample translate to the same CDR3. V gene TRBV27 combines with J gene TRBJ2-7, with 9 bases fitting TRBD1. There are 14 residues in the CDR3. The germline CDR1 and CDR2 sequences are MNHEY and SMNVEV (reference sequence). The trim removed 6 bases at V and 2 bases at J, leaving 5 bases unmatched. The chain's CDR3 is CASSRDRVTYEQYF. The CDR3 DNA reads as TGTGCCAGCAGCCGGGACAGGGTTACCTACGAGCAGTACTTC.

Regarding this clone: The same CDR3 also results from other DNA sequences found in this sample. This chain uses TRBV18 with TRBJ2-7; a possible D gene is TRBD1 (6 bases). The ends were cut back, 6 bases at V and 1 base at J, with 10 bases in the middle. The CDR3 has 13 residues. The germline V gene encodes CDR1 KGHSH and CDR2 LQKENI. The CDR3 region has the DNA TGTGCCAGCTCCAAGGACAGTTCCTACGAGCAGTACTTC. It specifies CASSKDSSYEQYF.

This chain joins TRBV9 and TRBJ2-1; no reliable D call. Trimming pared 0 bases from V and 6 bases from J, leaving 4 bases between. Germline V CDR1 and CDR2: SGDLS, YYNGEE. This CDR3 has 12 amino acids. Here the CDR3 reads CASSVVFNEQFF. In DNA, the CDR3 is TGTGCCAGCAGCGTAGTTTTCAATGAGCAGTTCTTC.

The J gene is TRBJ2-2, the V gene TRBV4-3, with D possibly matching TRBD2 (5 bases). The CDR3 is made up of 19 amino acids. V was trimmed by 0 bases and J by 0 bases, leaving 17 bases between them. Germline V CDR1 and CDR2: LGHNA, YSLEER. The CDR3 DNA follows: TGCGCCAGCAGCCAAGATCTAACCGGGGAAGCTTCGAACACCGGGGAGCTGTTTTTT. Residues: CASSQDLTGEASNTGELFF.

The chain recombines TRBV5-1 with TRBJ1-2, with D possibly matching TRBD1 (5 bases). V shed 4 bases and J shed 8 bases, with 15 bases lying between them. Germline-derived CDR1 and CDR2 are SGHRS and YFSETQ. CDR3 length: 13 residues. The CDR3 nucleotides are TGCGCCAGCAGCCGCGACAGCCGTACAGGCTACACCTTC. Its translation is CASSRDSRTGYTF.

The V gene is TRBV6-6, the J gene TRBJ1-5, with no clear D. Germline V gene data show CDR1 as MNHNY and CDR2 as SVGAGI (reference sequence). V was pared by 6 bases and J by 5 bases, with 14 bases between. The CDR3 loop spans 14 amino acids. Here the CDR3 DNA reads TGTGCCAGCAGACCGACGGGGATCGATCAGCCCCAGCATTTT. Its protein is CASRPTGIDQPQHF.

V gene TRBV6-7 combines with J gene TRBJ2-7, with D hard to call. TRBV6-7 is filed as an ORF, its function uncertain. CDR3 length: 13 amino acids. The germline V and J ends were trimmed by 6 bases and 0 bases, with 9 bases remaining between them. This CDR3 reads CASRGIPSYEQYF. In DNA, the CDR3 is TGTGCCAGCAGGGGCATCCCCTCCTACGAGCAGTACTTC.

This clone was observed once. The rearrangement joins TRBV7-8 to TRBJ1-3; D gene uncertain. The CDR3 runs to 16 residues. V was pared by 3 bases and J by 0 bases, with 12 bases between. Germline values: CDR1 SGHVS, CDR2 FQNEAQ. The DNA of the CDR3 is TGTGCCAGCAGCTTCCGCACTCGGGACTCTGGAAACACCATATATTTT. Its translation is CASSFRTRDSGNTIYF.

The chain employs TRBV11-3 and TRBJ2-1; D possibly corresponds to TRBD1 (6 bases). V was pared by 4 bases and J by 4 bases, with 8 bases between. This CDR3 has 13 amino acids. Looked up from germline, CDR1 is SGHNT and CDR2 is YENEEA. In DNA form, the CDR3 reads TGTGCCAGCAGCTCCGGACAGTACAATGAGCAGTTCTTC. Encoded protein: CASSSGQYNEQFF.

Comments on this clone: Other nucleotide sequences in the sample specify the same CDR3. This chain joins TRBV5-4 and TRBJ2-3, with 7 bases fitting TRBD2. CDR1 SGHNT and CDR2 YYREEE come from the germline V gene (reference sequence). J gave up 5 bases and V 2 bases, and 2 bases lay outside the gene matches. The CDR3 runs 13 residues. The CDR3 reads CASSLAGLDTQYF. The CDR3 DNA follows: TGTGCCAGCAGCTTAGCGGGGTTAGATACGCAGTATTTT.